This T cell receptor (beta chain) came from a study of radiation and T cells in renal cell carcinoma. In the study overall: Nephrectomy followed 15 Gy stereotactic body radiation by 4 weeks.

Worth noting for this clone: The antigen remains unidentified.

Findings of the study overall: Top tumor clonotypes rose in blood 2 weeks post-radiation, then contracted. No pretreatment tumor biopsies were available for baseline clonotypes.

The time point: baseline pretreatment blood. Indicated treatment: 15 Gy SBRT to primary tumor, nephrectomy 4 weeks later. The tumor was a clear cell renal cell carcinoma. Germline CDR1 reads SGDLS; CDR2 reads YYNGEE. CDR3 length: 16 amino acids. The V gene end was trimmed by 4 bases and the J gene end by 3 bases; junction bases not matched to a gene: 7. Libraries were prepared by immunoSEQ multiplex PCR; TCRdb keeps only in-frame clonotypes and omits some of them. The table records 150,000 or so clones, 88% of them present only once. The sequence derives from a woman between 50 and 59 years old with renal cell carcinoma. The V gene is TRBV9, the J gene TRBJ2-5, with 12 bases fitting TRBD2. The sample consisted of blood, taken from a patient whose treatment included radiotherapy and nephrectomy. This CDR3 is CASSKAGLAGEETQYF. The CDR3 DNA is TGTGCCAGCAGCAAGGCGGGACTAGCGGGCGAAGAGACCCAGTACTTC.